This T cell receptor beta chain was sequenced in a study of T cells in tuberculosis. For the study at large: CD1B tetramers identified T cells specific for mycobacterial lipid GMM.

Cells were sorted from thawed PBMC rested overnight and stained with GMM-loaded CD1B tetramer, viability dye and anti-CD3. C32 glucose monomycolate from Rhodococcus equi was loaded onto the CD1B tetramers. Before cryopreservation, the sorted PBMC lost their CD14-expressing monocytes. Each donor contributed roughly 91,000 sorted tetramer-negative cells. Clones were sequenced by immunoSEQ multiplex PCR, and TCRdb holds only the in-frame ones, with some missing. The sample yields 61,000 or so clones, about four fifths seen once. Study results and caveats: The stringent gate may have excluded weak CD1B-GMM tetramer binders.

This clone was detected a few times. Germline-derived CDR1 and CDR2 are MNHEY and SVGAGI. The CDR3 runs 14 residues. Trimming took off 5 bases at V and 8 bases at J, with 13 bases between the two ends. The origin of this receptor is an adult woman with latent tuberculosis. V gene TRBV6-5 combines with J gene TRBJ1-6, with D possibly matching TRBD1 (6 bases). Material for sequencing was CD1b-GMM tetramer-negative cells sorted from PBMCs. CDR3 nucleotide sequence: TGTGCCAGCAGTACCGACAGGCGGGATTCACCCCTCCACTTT. Its translation: CASSTDRRDSPLHF.